This T cell receptor (beta chain) was recorded in a study of blood T cell repertoires in COVID-19. The overall study: COVID-19 samples collected from the United States, Italy and Spain covered acute and convalescent phases.

This clone appeared a single time. Germline V lookup: CDR1 SGHNT, CDR2 YYREEE (reference sequence). V lost 3 bases and J lost 5, with 15 bases in between. This CDR3 spans 14 amino acids. The assay was immunoSEQ multiplex PCR, and TCRdb's table has in-frame clones only and misses some. The sample lists roughly 58,000 clones, approximately 78% seen once, with over 25% in the top ten. The sequenced sample was peripheral blood. The chain links TRBV5-4 to TRBJ2-7; D may be TRBD1 (6 bases). The TCR was taken from a man in his 60s with COVID-19, enrolled during active disease. CDR3 in amino acids: CASSWYRVRNEQYF. The CDR3 region has the DNA TGTGCCAGCAGCTGGTACAGGGTAAGGAACGAGCAGTACTTC.